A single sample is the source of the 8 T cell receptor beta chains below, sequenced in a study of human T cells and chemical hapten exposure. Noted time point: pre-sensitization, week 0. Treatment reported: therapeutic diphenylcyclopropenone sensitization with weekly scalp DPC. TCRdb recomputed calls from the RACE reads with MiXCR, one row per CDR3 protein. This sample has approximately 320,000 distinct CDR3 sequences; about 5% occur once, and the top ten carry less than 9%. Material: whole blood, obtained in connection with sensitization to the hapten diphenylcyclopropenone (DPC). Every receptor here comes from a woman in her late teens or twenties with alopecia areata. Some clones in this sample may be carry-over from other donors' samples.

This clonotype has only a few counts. The CDR3 reads CASSYRGVDQPQHF. In nucleotides, the CDR3 is TGTGCCAGCAGTTACAGGGGTGTTGATCAGCCCCAGCATTTT. The rearrangement joins TRBV6-1 to TRBJ1-5; 7 bases line up with TRBD1. The germline CDR1 and CDR2 sequences are MNHNS and SASEGT. The junction had 6 bases not matched to a gene; V was cut back by 5 bases and J by 5 bases. The CDR3 spans 14 residues.

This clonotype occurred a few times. CDR3 in DNA: TGTGCCAGCAGTTTAAGGGTCTTCGGGATCTATGGCTACACCTTC. Amino acid sequence: CASSLRVFGIYGYTF. The V gene is TRBV12-3 or TRBV12-4, the J gene TRBJ1-2; D is unresolved. The CDR3 is made up of 15 amino acids. V gave up 2 bases and J gave up 4 bases, with 14 bases separating them.

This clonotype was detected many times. The CDR3 region is CASGFFGGQGFGELFF. The CDR3 bases are TGTGCTAGTGGGTTCTTTGGCGGACAGGGCTTCGGGGAGCTGTTTTTT. This chain links TRBV12-5 with TRBJ2-2, with 8 positions matching TRBD1. The CDR3 loop spans 16 amino acids. Germline CDR1 and CDR2: LGHNT and FRNRAP. V shed 6 bases and J 7 bases; nucleotides not matched to a gene: 13.

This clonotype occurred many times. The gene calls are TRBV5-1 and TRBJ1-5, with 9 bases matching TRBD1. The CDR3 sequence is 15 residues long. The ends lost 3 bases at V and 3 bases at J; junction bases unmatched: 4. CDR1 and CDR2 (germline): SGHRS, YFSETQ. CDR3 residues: CASSWGDRDNQPQHF. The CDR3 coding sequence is TGCGCCAGCAGCTGGGGGGACAGGGACAATCAGCCCCAGCATTTT.

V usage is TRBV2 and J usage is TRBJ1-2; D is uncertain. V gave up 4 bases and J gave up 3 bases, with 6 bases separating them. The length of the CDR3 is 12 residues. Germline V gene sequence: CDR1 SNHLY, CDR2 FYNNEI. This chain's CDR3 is CASSVDYYGYTF. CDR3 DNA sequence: TGTGCCAGCAGTGTTGACTACTATGGCTACACCTTC.

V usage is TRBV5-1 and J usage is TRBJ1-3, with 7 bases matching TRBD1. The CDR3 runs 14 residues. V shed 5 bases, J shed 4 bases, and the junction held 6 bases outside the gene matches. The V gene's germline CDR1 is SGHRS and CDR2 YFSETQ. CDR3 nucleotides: TGCGCCAGCAGTAGACAGGGAGCAGGAAACACCATATATTTT. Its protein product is CASSRQGAGNTIYF.

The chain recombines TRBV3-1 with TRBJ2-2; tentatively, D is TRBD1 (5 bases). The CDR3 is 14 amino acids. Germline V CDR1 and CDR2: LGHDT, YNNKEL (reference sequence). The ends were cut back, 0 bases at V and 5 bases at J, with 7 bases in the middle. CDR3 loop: CASSQDGATGELFF. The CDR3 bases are TGTGCCAGCAGCCAAGATGGGGCTACCGGGGAGCTGTTTTTT.

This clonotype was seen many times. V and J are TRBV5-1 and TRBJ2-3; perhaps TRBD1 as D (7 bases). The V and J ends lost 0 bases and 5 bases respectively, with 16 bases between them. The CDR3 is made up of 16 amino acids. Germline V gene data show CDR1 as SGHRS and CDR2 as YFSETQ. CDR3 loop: CASSLAPGGAGDTQYF. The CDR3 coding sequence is TGCGCCAGCAGCTTGGCGCCAGGGGGAGCGGGAGATACGCAGTATTTT.